The source of this T cell receptor (beta chain) is a study of identical twins. Study-wide findings and caveats: Low generation-probability sequences were in excess among twin-shared out-of-frame alpha sequences.

In germline, CDR1 is SGDLS, CDR2 YYNGEE. Trimming at V came to 0 bases and at J to 6 bases, leaving 5 bases not matched to a gene. The CDR3 covers 15 residues. Template switching created a universal primer site, and the cDNA included unique molecular identifiers. MiXCR, applied by TCRdb to the 5' RACE reads, yields one record per CDR3 protein. The sample consists of around 1.7 million distinct CDR3 sequences, around 33% of them appearing once. In this sample, this clonotype turned up a few times. Its target is unknown. This sequence joins TRBV9 and TRBJ1-5, with TRBD1 matching 8 bases. Sequencing was carried out using cord blood. This receptor was taken from a newborn girl in good health. The CDR3 bases are TGTGCCAGCAGCGTAGGGACAGGGAGGGCTCAGCCCCAGCATTTT. This encodes CASSVGTGRAQPQHF.